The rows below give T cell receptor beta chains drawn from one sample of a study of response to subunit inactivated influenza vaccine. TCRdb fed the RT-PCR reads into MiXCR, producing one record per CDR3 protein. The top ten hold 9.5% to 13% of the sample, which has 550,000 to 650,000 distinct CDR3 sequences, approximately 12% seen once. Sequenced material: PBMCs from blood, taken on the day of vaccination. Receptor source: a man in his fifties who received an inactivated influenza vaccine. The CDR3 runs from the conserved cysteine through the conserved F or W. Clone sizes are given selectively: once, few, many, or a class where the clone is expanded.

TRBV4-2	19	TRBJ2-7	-	CASSQMRGLAGGTSSEQYF
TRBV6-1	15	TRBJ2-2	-	CASRRAGTSLGELFF
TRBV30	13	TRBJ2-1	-	CAWSGGTFNEQFF
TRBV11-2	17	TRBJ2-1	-	CASSLDVLAGFNDEQFF
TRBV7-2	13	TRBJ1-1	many	CASSLGQRNEAFF
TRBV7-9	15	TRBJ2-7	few	CASSTGGAGSYEQYF
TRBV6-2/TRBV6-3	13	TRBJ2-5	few	CASRGTGSETQYF
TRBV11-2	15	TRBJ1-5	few	CASSLGGRGNQPQHF
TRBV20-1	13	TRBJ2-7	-	CSAGRTAPYEQYF
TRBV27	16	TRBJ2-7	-	CASSLNVLAVSYEQYF
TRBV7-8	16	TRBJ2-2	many	CASSSPGEGGPGELFF
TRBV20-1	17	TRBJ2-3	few	CSARDPLLAGVEDTQYF
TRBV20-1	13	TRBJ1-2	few	CSARVAENYGYTF
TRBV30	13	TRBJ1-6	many	CAWGRAYNSPLHF
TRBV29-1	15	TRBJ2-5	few	CSVEWGGRALETQYF
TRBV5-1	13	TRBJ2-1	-	CASSVQGYNEQFF
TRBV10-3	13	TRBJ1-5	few	CAISDEGVQPQHF
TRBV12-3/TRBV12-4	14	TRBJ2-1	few	CASRRQGAHEEQFF
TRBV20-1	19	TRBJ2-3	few	CSARGLGSDLASSTDTQYF
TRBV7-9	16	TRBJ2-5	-	CASSLDNWQGQETQYF